This TCR beta chain was sequenced during a study of radiotherapy plus CTLA-4 blockade in lung cancer. Whole-study results and caveats: The best prediction of response reportedly came from early blood T cell clone dynamics, with interferon-beta. In blood, TCR clones derived from the tumor expanded after radiotherapy plus ipilimumab.

TCRdb's table, derived via immunoSEQ multiplex PCR, lists solely in-frame clones and lacks some. The sample has 90,000 to 100,000 clones, around 74% seen once. V lost 2 bases and J 1 base, leaving 14 bases between the germline ends. Germline V CDR1 and CDR2: MNHNY, SVGAGI (reference sequence). The CDR3 is 16 amino acids. Notes on this clone: Its antigen is unidentified.

The clonotype originates from a human donor with non-small cell lung cancer who had a partial response to radiotherapy plus ipilimumab. Some clones in this sample may be carry-over from other donors' samples. This sequence joins TRBV6-6 and TRBJ2-5; D is ambiguous. Specimen: peripheral blood, collected from a patient treated with radiotherapy plus ipilimumab. This chain's CDR3 is CASSYAVRGFQETQYF. CDR3 nucleotide sequence: TGTGCCAGCAGTTACGCGGTCCGTGGGTTCCAAGAGACCCAGTACTTC.